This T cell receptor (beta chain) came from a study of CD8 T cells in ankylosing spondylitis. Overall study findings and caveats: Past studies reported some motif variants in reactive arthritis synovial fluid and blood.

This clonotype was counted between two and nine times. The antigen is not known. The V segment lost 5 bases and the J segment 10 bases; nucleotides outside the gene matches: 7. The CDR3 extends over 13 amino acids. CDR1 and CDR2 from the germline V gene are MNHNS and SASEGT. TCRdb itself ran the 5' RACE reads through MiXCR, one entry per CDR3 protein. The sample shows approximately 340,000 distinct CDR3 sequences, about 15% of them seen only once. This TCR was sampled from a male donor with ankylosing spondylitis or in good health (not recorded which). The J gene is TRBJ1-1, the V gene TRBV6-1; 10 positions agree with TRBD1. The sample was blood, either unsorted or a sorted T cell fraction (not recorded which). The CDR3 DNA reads TGTGCCAGCAGTCCCCCGGGACAGGGGAGAGCTTTCTTT. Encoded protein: CASSPPGQGRAFF.